Here is one T cell receptor beta chain with its context. Assay: immunoSEQ multiplex PCR; the TCRdb copy retains only in-frame clones and omits some. The table lists tens of thousands of clones, around 85% of them singletons. CDR1 is SGDLS and CDR2 is YYNGEE in the germline V gene. The V end was cut by 0 bases, the J end by 0 bases, with 7 bases between. The CDR3 sequence is 16 residues long. This record comes from a study of OX40 agonist ivuxolimab in advanced cancers. The source is an adult with an advanced solid tumor such as melanoma, head and neck, liver or kidney cancer. The V and J genes are TRBV9 and TRBJ2-6; D ambiguous. This sample comprised CD4+ or CD8+ T cells sorted from blood, obtained in a trial of the OX40 agonist ivuxolimab. Here the CDR3 reads CASSVERSSGANVLTF. CDR3 bases: TGTGCCAGCAGCGTAGAAAGGAGCTCTGGGGCCAACGTCCTGACTTTC.